Sequencing of this TCR beta chain was carried out in a study of T-cell memory formation after mild COVID-19. TCRdb reanalysed the 5' RACE reads using MiXCR and keeps one entry per CDR3 protein. Of about 560,000 distinct CDR3 sequences listed, roughly 20% are singletons. The CDR3 consists of 15 residues. The ends were cut back, 6 bases at V and 4 bases at J, with 16 bases in the middle. Germline V CDR1 and CDR2: SSHAT, FNYEAQ (reference sequence). This clonotype was seen a few times. Source material: PBMCs or a T cell subset sorted from them (not recorded which). The chain has TRBV7-7 and TRBJ2-1; D possibly corresponds to TRBD2 (6 bases). The sequence was obtained from an adult woman who had mild COVID-19 (a few samples of this study predate the infection). Cell type and time point are not known. The CDR3 region has the DNA TGTGCCAGCAGTCCCTCCCAGGGAGGTTACAATGAGCAGTTCTTC. Protein product: CASSPSQGGYNEQFF.